One sample yielded the 8 T cell receptor beta chains listed below, sequenced in a study of blood T cell repertoires in COVID-19. Some clones are missing from TCRdb's copy, which holds only in-frame ones; the method was immunoSEQ multiplex PCR. The data show roughly 200,000 clones, around 89% seen once. Specimen: peripheral blood. These receptors originate from a man between 65 and 85 years old with acute or convalescent COVID-19.

The rearrangement joins TRBV7-9 to TRBJ2-3; the match to TRBD1 covers 10 bases. The CDR3 sequence is 16 residues long. The germline gives CDR1 SEHNR, CDR2 FQNEAQ (reference sequence). V lost 1 base and J lost 3; bases outside the gene matches: 4. DNA of the CDR3: TGTGCCAGCAGCTTAGTGGGGACAGGGGCGACAGATACGCAGTATTTT. It yields the protein CASSLVGTGATDTQYF.

The chain combines TRBV29-1 with TRBJ1-6, with 9 positions matching TRBD1. Germline CDR1 and CDR2: SQVTM and ANQGSEA. This CDR3 has 14 residues. Trimming at V came to 5 bases and at J to 7 bases, leaving 6 bases not matched to a gene. The CDR3 loop reads CSVTQGAGNSPLHF. DNA of the CDR3: TGCAGCGTTACACAGGGGGCTGGGAATTCACCCCTCCACTTT.

The genes are TRBV29-1 and TRBJ2-5; 16 bases are a match to TRBD2. CDR3 length: 15 amino acids. The V gene's germline CDR1 is SQVTM and CDR2 ANQGSEA. The J segment lost 5 bases and the V segment lost 6 bases, leaving 6 bases of the junction unmatched. The CDR3 sequence is CSVAGTSGRDETQYF. In nucleotides, the CDR3 is TGCAGCGTCGCTGGGACTAGCGGGAGGGATGAGACCCAGTACTTC.

The chain employs TRBV12-3 or TRBV12-4 and TRBJ2-3; D gene ambiguous. V was shortened by 3 bases and J by 5 bases, with 6 bases between the two germline ends. The CDR3 has 12 residues. The CDR3: CASSFFGDTQYF. The DNA for the CDR3 is TGTGCCAGCAGTTTTTTCGGAGATACGCAGTATTTT.

This chain joins TRBV9 and TRBJ1-2; D gene uncertain. V shed 0 bases and J shed 2 bases, with 8 bases lying between them. Germline-derived CDR1 and CDR2 are SGDLS and YYNGEE. This CDR3 is 14 amino acids long. CDR3 amino acids: CASSVGGLNYGYTF. The CDR3 nucleotides read TGTGCCAGCAGCGTAGGAGGGCTCAACTATGGCTACACCTTC.

A word on this clone: This CDR3 is also generated by other DNA sequences in the sample. In DNA, the CDR3 is TGTGCCAGCAGCCGGGGGGGAAACACTGAAGCTTTCTTT. Translation: CASSRGGNTEAFF. This chain connects TRBV12-3 or TRBV12-4 to TRBJ1-1; a weak D match, TRBD1 (5 bases). Trimming removed 6 bases at V and 2 bases at J, with 10 bases between. This CDR3 spans 13 amino acids.

CDR3: CASSLSGLAGRKNIQYF. CDR3 DNA: TGTGCCAGCAGCCTATCGGGACTAGCGGGACGCAAAAACATTCAGTACTTC. The chain couples TRBV28 to TRBJ2-4; 13 bases are a match to TRBD2. This CDR3 contains 17 residues. The germline gives CDR1 MDHEN, CDR2 SYDVKM. The J segment lost 3 bases and the V segment lost 6 bases, leaving 8 bases of the junction unmatched.

This clone was observed a few times. V usage is TRBV6-2 or TRBV6-3 and J usage is TRBJ1-3; no firm D call. Trimming removed 5 bases at V and 6 bases at J, with 11 bases between. CDR1 and CDR2 (germline): MNHEY, SVGEGT. The length of the CDR3 is 13 residues. CDR3 DNA sequence: TGTGCCAGCAGTCGGGGAGGGAAAAACACCATATATTTT. Its protein product is CASSRGGKNTIYF.